The 5 T cell receptor beta chains reported below all come from one sample, sequenced in a study of CD8 T cells in Susac syndrome. The RNA input was roughly 0.45 to 1 ug, and it was reverse transcribed with random hexamers. TCRdb called the immunoSEQ multiplex PCR reads again in MiXCR, with one record for every CDR3 protein. The sample has 100,000 to 150,000 distinct CDR3 sequences, approximately 96% seen once; the top ten hold 0.13% to 0.15%. Input material: CD4+ T cells from PBMCs. These receptor sequences come from a human donor with Susac syndrome.

The chain recombines TRBV5-1 with TRBJ2-5; D might be TRBD1 (6 bases). Germline CDR1 reads SGHRS; CDR2 reads YFSETQ. Trimming shortened V by 4 bases and J by 1 base, and 11 bases separated the two germline ends. The CDR3 consists of 14 residues. This CDR3 is CASSRRQAQETQYF. The CDR3 region has the DNA TGCGCCAGCAGCAGGAGACAGGCCCAAGAGACCCAGTACTTC.

The rearrangement uses TRBV30 and TRBJ1-4; no definite D call. The germline V gene encodes CDR1 GTSNPN and CDR2 SVGIG (reference sequence). V gave up 1 base and J gave up 0 bases, with 9 bases separating them. The CDR3 consists of 15 residues. CDR3 in DNA: TGTGCCTGGAGTGGGATGGGTGCAACTAATGAAAAACTGTTTTTT. This translates into CAWSGMGATNEKLFF.

The J gene is TRBJ2-1, the V gene TRBV5-4; 11 positions agree with TRBD2. This CDR3 region has 15 residues. CDR1 and CDR2 from the germline V gene are SGHNT and YYREEE (reference sequence). Trimming cost V 4 bases and J 10 bases; bases outside gene matches: 10. The CDR3 sequence: CASSPPGLAGGEQFF. Written as DNA, the CDR3 is TGTGCCAGCAGCCCCCCGGGTCTAGCGGGGGGCGAGCAGTTCTTC.

CDR3 sequence: CSVKTKSGSSYNEQFF. The CDR3 DNA reads TGCAGCGTTAAAACCAAGAGCGGGAGCTCCTACAATGAGCAGTTCTTC. The chain is built from TRBV29-1 and TRBJ2-1, with TRBD2 matching 8 bases. This CDR3 comprises 16 residues. CDR1 SQVTM and CDR2 ANQGSEA come from the germline V gene. Trimming took 5 bases from V and 0 from J; bases not matched to a gene: 9.

The CDR3 region is CASSYRRNTEAFF. CDR3 in DNA: TGTGCCAGCAGTTACAGACGGAACACTGAAGCTTTCTTT. The rearrangement joins TRBV6-5 to TRBJ1-1; no clear D gene. The V end lost 2 bases, the J end lost 1 base, and 5 bases lay between the germline ends. Per the germline V gene, CDR1 is MNHEY and CDR2 is SVGAGI. The CDR3 sequence is 13 residues long.